This TCR beta chain was profiled in a study of metastatic and nonmetastatic thyroid tumors. About the study: Blood and tumor or nodule tissue repertoires from malignant and benign thyroid patients were compared. General observations from the study: Reportedly, malignant thyroid tumors had significantly higher TCR beta diversity than benign nodules, in blood and tumor.

V was pared by 6 bases and J by 8 bases, with 10 bases of the junction left unmatched. The CDR3 length is 14 residues. Germline V gene lookup returns CDR1 MNHNS and CDR2 SASEGT. This clone has only a few counts. What it binds is unknown. Thyroid surgery was preceded by no treatment in any patient. As processed by the authors: The authors used CDR3 differences across clinicopathological groups to build a distant-metastasis classifier for papillary thyroid cancer. TCRdb re-analyzed the PCR reads using MiXCR. These V and J calls derive from TCRdb rather than the authors' analysis. This table holds 30,000 to 35,000 clones, 25% to 30% found once.

Material for sequencing was blood. The receptor comes from a female donor with papillary thyroid cancer or a benign thyroid nodule (not recorded which). Some clones in this sample may be carry-over from other donors' samples. The V and J genes are TRBV6-1 and TRBJ1-3, with TRBD1 matching over 7 bases. The CDR3 DNA follows: TGTGCCAGCAGGTCCCCCACAGGGGAACACACCATATATTTT. This encodes CASRSPTGEHTIYF.